This is a list of T cell receptor delta chains from one sample in a study of gamma-delta chains in newborns, infants, children. TCRdb reanalyzed the reads using CATT. Of about 4,200 delta-chain clones in the sample, more than 30% were seen once. Material: blood. These receptors were obtained from a child who received the measles vaccine. The CDR3 runs from the conserved cysteine through the conserved F or W. D genes are given only for firm matches. For some rows the clone size is stated as once, few or many, or as a class when expanded; others skip it.

TRDD3	NA	TRDV1	24	TRDJ1	CALGDFLGTGGPYCRGGYTDKLIF	TGTGCTCTTGGGGATTTCCTGGGCACTGGGGGACCCTACTGTAGGGGCGGTTACACCGATAAACTCATCTTT
TRDD3	NA	TRDV2	18	TRDJ3	CACDTVLGSSWDTRQMFF	TGTGCCTGCGATACCGTACTGGGGAGCTCCTGGGACACCCGACAGATGTTTTTC
TRDD3	NA	TRDV3	18	TRDJ3	CAFAWLGDASWDTRQMFF	TGTGCCTTCGCCTGGCTGGGGGATGCCTCCTGGGACACCCGACAGATGTTTTTC
NA	NA	TRDV1	18	TRDJ1	CALGPPIPSCSYTDKLIF	TGTGCTCTTGGGCCTCCTATCCCGTCCTGTTCGTACACCGATAAACTCATCTTT
NA	NA	TRDV1	21	TRDJ3	CALGELLPFFQTGWDTRQMFF	TGTGCTCTTGGGGAACTCCTCCCCTTCTTCCAGACAGGCTGGGACACCCGACAGATGTTTTTC
NA	once	TRDV2	18	TRDJ3	CACDAVLSSSWDTRQMFF	TGTGCCTGTGACGCCGTCCTCTCGAGCTCCTGGGACACCCGACAGATGTTTTTC
NA	NA	TRDV2	23	TRDJ1	CACDTRSFLKWGSPHAYTDKLIF	TGTGCCTGTGACACCCGTAGTTTCCTAAAATGGGGGAGCCCTCACGCGTACACCGATAAACTCATCTTT
TRDD3	NA	TRDV1	22	TRDJ1	CALGERSSLCITGDPWADKLIF	TGTGCTCTTGGGGAAAGGAGTTCCCTTTGCATTACTGGGGACCCCTGGGCCGATAAACTCATCTTT
TRDD3	NA	TRDV2	19	TRDJ3	CACDSLTGGYSWDTRQMFF	TGTGCCTGTGACTCCCTCACTGGGGGATACTCCTGGGACACCCGACAGATGTTTTTC
TRDD3	NA	TRDV2	21	TRDJ1	CACDTGEASPPYWGIRHKLIF	TGTGCCTGTGACACCGGCGAGGCTTCCCCACCCTACTGGGGGATACGACATAAACTCATCTTT
TRDD3	NA	TRDV2	18	TRDJ3	CACDTGGIPSWDTRQMFF	TGTGCCTGTGACACGGGCGGGATACCCTCCTGGGACACCCGACAGATGTTTTTC
TRDD3	few	TRDV1	24	TRDJ1	CALGPRFGFLRVWGILLYTDKLIF	TGTGCTCTTGGGCCCCGGTTCGGGTTCCTACGTGTTTGGGGGATACTCTTATACACCGATAAACTCATCTTT
NA	few	TRDV2	15	TRDJ1	CACDTLQPAGVKLIF	TGTGCCTGTGACACCCTCCAGCCGGCTGGGGTGAAACTCATCTTT
TRDD3	medium-sized	TRDV2	16	TRDJ2	CACDTLGDTLTAQLFF	TGTGCCTGTGACACACTGGGGGATACTTTGACAGCACAACTCTTCTTT
TRDD3	NA	TRDV3	16	TRDJ1	CASETGGYGNTDKLIF	TGTGCCTCCGAAACTGGGGGATACGGCAACACCGATAAACTCATCTTT
NA	few	TRDV1	15	TRDJ1	CALGDGPYRGDKLIF	TGTGCTCTTGGGGACGGGCCCTACCGAGGCGATAAACTCATCTTT
TRDD3	NA	TRDV1	22	TRDJ1	CALGDRTRSSPLTGGHIDKLIF	TGTGCTCTTGGGGATCGAACTCGCTCCTCTCCCCTTACTGGGGGACACATCGATAAACTCATCTTT
NA	medium-sized	TRDV1	16	TRDJ1	CALGEPRGGYTDKLIF	TGTGCTCTTGGGGAACCAAGAGGGGGGTACACCGATAAACTCATCTTT
NA	NA	TRDV2	18	TRDJ3	CACDTVLSSSWDTRQMFF	TGTGCCTGTGACACCGTCCTCTCGAGCTCCTGGGACACCCGACAGATGTTTTTC
TRDD3	few	TRDV1	24	TRDJ1	CALGEGPTLVLGLRPFSYTDKLIF	TGTGCTCTTGGGGAAGGACCTACCCTCGTACTGGGGTTGCGTCCTTTTTCGTACACCGATAAACTCATCTTT
NA	few	TRDV3	11	TRDJ1	CASKARDKLIF	TGTGCCTCTAAGGCACGCGATAAACTCATCTTT
TRDD3	NA	TRDV1	22	TRDJ1	CALGELPGRGTGGYFGTDKLIF	TGTGCTCTTGGGGAACTTCCGGGTAGAGGTACTGGGGGATACTTCGGCACCGATAAACTCATCTTT
TRDD3	NA	TRDV1	26	TRDJ3	CALGQSPPKAALRTGGYNWDTRQMFF	TGTGCTCTTGGGCAATCTCCTCCCAAGGCCGCACTACGGACGGGGGGATACAACTGGGACACCCGACAGATGTTTTTC
TRDD3	medium-sized	TRDV2	17	TRDJ1	CACDTKEYWGPTDKLIF	TGTGCCTGTGACACCAAGGAGTACTGGGGGCCGACCGATAAACTCATCTTT
TRDD3	once	TRDV1	18	TRDJ1	CALGASLGVLEGTDKLIF	TGTGCTCTCGGGGCCAGTCTGGGGGTCCTCGAGGGCACCGATAAACTCATCTTT
NA	NA	TRDV1	18	TRDJ1	CALGELPTPLPDTDKLIF	TGTGCTCTTGGGGAACTTCCTACGCCTCTCCCCGACACCGATAAACTCATCTTT
NA	NA	TRDV1	17	TRDJ1	CALGELESKTPLDKLIF	TGTGCTCTTGGGGAACTAGAGTCTAAAACCCCACTCGATAAACTCATCTTT
TRDD3	large	TRDV1	18	TRDJ1	CALGELALTVLGRGKLIF	TGTGCTCTTGGGGAACTAGCTCTTACAGTACTGGGGAGGGGTAAACTCATCTTT
NA	NA	TRDV1	19	TRDJ1	CALGELLPTGPRYDDKLIF	TGTGCTCTTGGGGAACTTCTCCCTACAGGGCCCCGATACGACGATAAACTCATCTTT
NA	NA	TRDV1	29	TRDJ3	CALGEIPGTISVERRGSRDKTWDTRQMFF	TGTGCTCTTGGGGAAATTCCGGGAACGATATCAGTCGAGAGAAGGGGATCACGGGACAAAACCTGGGACACCCGACAGATGTTTTTC
NA	few	TRDV1	14	TRDJ1	CALGDSIYTDKLIF	TGTGCTCTTGGGGATTCTATTTACACCGATAAACTCATCTTT
NA	NA	TRDV1	23	TRDJ1	CALGPRGFLRREGTEGYFDKLIF	TGTGCTCTTGGCCCCCGAGGCTTCCTACGTAGGGAGGGTACTGAGGGATACTTCGATAAACTCATCTTT
TRDD3	NA	TRAV29/DV5	23	TRDJ2	CAARRFHVLTAGGYAILTAQLFF	TGTGCAGCAAGACGGTTCCACGTACTCACCGCTGGGGGATACGCAATTTTGACAGCACAACTCTTCTTT
NA	NA	TRDV1	19	TRDJ1	CALGTRPGVGGTYTDKLIF	TGTGCTCTTGGGACGCGCCCGGGTGTCGGGGGGACGTACACCGATAAACTCATCTTT